This T cell receptor (beta chain) was captured in a study of response to subunit inactivated influenza vaccine. MiXCR was run by TCRdb on the RT-PCR reads, yielding one entry per CDR3 protein. Of under 550,000 distinct CDR3 sequences listed, roughly 7.9% were seen once; the top ten hold roughly 14%. Here the sequenced sample was PBMCs from blood, taken less than 30 months after vaccination. The TCR sequence derives from a man aged 45 to 75 who received an inactivated influenza vaccine.

CDR3 amino acids: CAWTGTSGRTDTQYF. The CDR3 DNA is TGTGCCTGGACCGGGACTAGCGGACGCACAGATACGCAGTATTTT. The V call is TRBV30, the J call TRBJ2-3; TRBD2 matches 11 bases. Germline CDR1 reads GTSNPN; CDR2 reads SVGIG (reference sequence). The V and J ends lost 4 bases and 1 base, in that order; junction bases with no gene match: 4. CDR3 size: 15 residues.